The next 29 T cell receptor beta chains were all read from a single sample in a study of blood T cell repertoires in COVID-19. The method was immunoSEQ multiplex PCR; TCRdb's version includes in-frame clones alone and lacks a portion of them. The table records approximately 140,000 clones, around four fifths of them present only once. Input material: peripheral blood. The receptors were gathered from a middle-aged woman with active or convalescent COVID-19.

The chain employs TRBV6-5 and TRBJ2-7; 9 bases map to TRBD1. This CDR3 has 15 residues. Germline V gene data show CDR1 as MNHEY and CDR2 as SVGAGI. The ends lost 8 bases at V and 6 bases at J; junction bases unmatched: 14. Written as DNA, the CDR3 is TGTGCCAGCGGTACCAGGACAGGGGATAATCCCGAGCAGTACTTC. Its protein is CASGTRTGDNPEQYF.

The chain recombines TRBV9 with TRBJ2-5; possible D gene TRBD2, 6 bases. Trimming took 0 bases from V and 2 from J, leaving 11 bases between them. The CDR3 contains 15 residues. CDR1 and CDR2 (germline): SGDLS, YYNGEE. Here the CDR3 reads CASSVGGAGQETQYF. Here the CDR3 DNA reads TGTGCCAGCAGCGTAGGAGGGGCGGGACAAGAGACCCAGTACTTC.

Concerning this clone: A read error may produce the germline difference seen at one junction end. The genes are TRBV28 and TRBJ1-5; maybe TRBD1 (5 bases). Germline-derived CDR1 and CDR2 are MDHEN and SYDVKM. The CDR3 consists of 13 residues. CDR3 bases: TGTGCCAGCAAGGGGCTTAGCTATCAGCCCCAGCATTTT. Translated, it gives CASKGLSYQPQHF.

The chain couples TRBV5-5 to TRBJ1-4; 10 bases fit TRBD1. The V gene's germline CDR1 is SGHKS and CDR2 YYEKEE (reference sequence). This CDR3 contains 16 residues. The V gene end was trimmed by 4 bases and the J gene end by 8 bases; junction bases not matched to a gene: 11. Here the CDR3 reads CASSPGTGALGEKLFF. In nucleotides, the CDR3 is TGTGCCAGCAGCCCCGGGACAGGGGCCCTGGGAGAAAAACTGTTTTTT. Filled out from reference TRBV5-5 and TRBJ1-4, the complete variable domain reads DAGVTQSPTHLIKTRGQQVTLRCSPISGHKSVSWYQQVLGQGPQFIFQYYEKEERGRGNFPDRFSARQFPNYSSELNVNALLLGDSALYLCASSPGTGALGEKLFFGSGTQLSVL.

The gene calls are TRBV11-2 and TRBJ1-5; no reliable D call. The V gene lost 5 bases and the J gene lost 0 bases, with 8 bases spanning the gap. The CDR3 extends over 14 amino acids. The V gene's germline CDR1 is SGHAT and CDR2 FQNNGV. In nucleotides, the CDR3 is TGTGCCAGCAGCCCCGGGTCTAGCAATCAGCCCCAGCATTTT. Protein product: CASSPGSSNQPQHF.

This chain uses TRBV5-4 with TRBJ2-2; 9 nucleotides align to TRBD1. This CDR3 is 16 amino acids long. Germline assignment: CDR1 SGHNT and CDR2 YYREEE (reference sequence). V shed 4 bases and J 4 bases; nucleotides not matched to a gene: 8. In DNA form, the CDR3 reads TGTGCCAGCAGCCTTGGACAGGGGATTGGCACCGGGGAGCTGTTTTTT. Translation: CASSLGQGIGTGELFF.

CDR3 bases: TGTGCCAGCAACTGGGGCGCGAACACCGGGGAGCTGTTTTTT. Its translation: CASNWGANTGELFF. The genes are TRBV28 and TRBJ2-2; a possible D gene is TRBD1 (5 bases). Per the germline V gene, CDR1 is MDHEN and CDR2 is SYDVKM. V gave up 7 bases and J gave up 0 bases, with 9 bases separating them. The CDR3 has 14 residues.

The chain has TRBV28 and TRBJ1-5, with TRBD1 matching over 7 bases. The CDR3 totals 16 residues. V dropped 3 bases and J dropped 3; count of bases not matched to a gene: 8. Germline CDR1 is MDHEN and CDR2 is SYDVKM. Here the CDR3 reads CASSFPRTGDNQPQHF. In nucleotides, the CDR3 is TGTGCCAGCAGTTTCCCCCGGACAGGAGACAATCAGCCCCAGCATTTT.

The chain uses TRBV30 and TRBJ1-2, with D possibly being TRBD1 (6 bases). The CDR3 has 12 residues. From germline, CDR1 is GTSNPN and CDR2 SVGIG (reference sequence). Trimming removed 3 bases from V and 5 bases from J, with 10 bases in between. This CDR3 is CAWSRGRYGYTF. The CDR3 coding sequence is TGTGCCTGGAGCAGGGGCAGGTATGGCTACACCTTC. Looking up the rest from reference TRBV30 and TRBJ1-2 gives the full variable domain: SQTIHQWPATLVQPVGSPLSLECTVEGTSNPNLYWYRQAAGRGLQLLFYSVGIGQISSEVPQNLSASRPQDRQFILSSKKLLLSDSGFYLCAWSRGRYGYTFGSGTRLTVV.

The chain is built from TRBV5-1 and TRBJ1-1; D may be TRBD1 (5 bases). There are 16 residues in the CDR3. With 0 bases removed from V and 7 bases from J, the gap between germline ends came to 19 bases. Germline V gene data show CDR1 as SGHRS and CDR2 as YFSETQ. CDR3 sequence (DNA): TGCGCCAGCAGCTTGGGTAGGCCTACTACAGGCTATGAAGCTTTCTTT. It codes for CASSLGRPTTGYEAFF.

A single count supports this clone. The chain recombines TRBV19 with TRBJ2-3; 13 bases align to TRBD2. The length of the CDR3 is 18 residues. CDR1 and CDR2 (germline): LNHDA, SQIVND (reference sequence). V was clipped by 5 bases and J by 2 bases; unmatched bases: 10. The DNA for the CDR3 is TGTGCCAGTAGTCGACTAGCGGGAGGTTTAAGGCTCACAGATACGCAGTATTTT. It yields the protein CASSRLAGGLRLTDTQYF.

The chain couples TRBV5-1 to TRBJ2-5; 7 bases agree with TRBD1. After removal of 7 bases from V and 3 bases from J, the junction contained 6 bases not matched to a gene. CDR1 is SGHRS and CDR2 is YFSETQ in the germline V gene. The CDR3 is 13 amino acids. Here the CDR3 DNA reads TGCGCCAGCGGATCCGGGACAGAAGAGACCCAGTACTTC. It specifies CASGSGTEETQYF.

The J gene is TRBJ2-5, the V gene TRBV9, with D hard to call. There are 16 residues in the CDR3. The germline V gene encodes CDR1 SGDLS and CDR2 YYNGEE. With 1 base removed from V and 0 bases from J, the gap between germline ends came to 13 bases. CDR3 nucleotide sequence: TGTGCCAGCAGCGTACGAGGCTCCCCGTACCAAGAGACCCAGTACTTC. Translated, it gives CASSVRGSPYQETQYF.

The chain links TRBV4-1 to TRBJ2-3, with 11 positions matching TRBD2. This CDR3 spans 15 amino acids. CDR1 is MGHRA, CDR2 YSYEKL, per germline. Trimming cost V 8 bases and J 3 bases; bases outside gene matches: 7. CDR3 amino acids: CASSRTSGLTDTQYF. CDR3 nucleotide sequence: TGCGCCAGCTCCCGGACTAGCGGGCTGACAGATACGCAGTATTTT.

The chain links TRBV7-2 to TRBJ1-1; 8 bases map to TRBD1. The CDR3 runs to 12 residues. Germline V CDR1 and CDR2: SGHTA, FQGNSA. V lost 5 bases to trimming and J lost 6 bases; unmatched junction nucleotides: 2. Here the CDR3 reads CASSGTGPEAFF. CDR3 sequence (DNA): TGTGCCAGCAGCGGGACAGGACCTGAAGCTTTCTTT.

The chain employs TRBV21-1 and TRBJ2-7; no check of the table's D call, TRBD2, against the DNA was made. TRBV21-1 is reported as a pseudogene. The CDR3 covers 16 residues. In DNA form, the CDR3 reads TGTGCCAGCAGCAAAATGGTAGCGGGGGGACCCTACGAGCAGTACTTC. It codes for CASSKMVAGGPYEQYF.

V usage is TRBV9 and J usage is TRBJ1-2; TRBD1 matches 8 bases. This CDR3 has 19 residues. The V segment lost 3 bases and the J segment 8 bases; nucleotides outside the gene matches: 24. Germline V gives CDR1 SGDLS, CDR2 YYNGEE. CDR3 sequence (DNA): TGTGCCAGCAGCGCGTCCCAAAGGGTAGGACAGGGTCGACGGAAGGGCTACACCTTC. It translates to CASSASQRVGQGRRKGYTF.

The chain has TRBV28 and TRBJ2-1; D call uncertain. This CDR3 spans 13 amino acids. CDR1 and CDR2 (germline): MDHEN, SYDVKM. V gave up 7 bases and J gave up 5 bases, with 12 bases separating them. CDR3 sequence: CASTLHTDNEQFF. CDR3 DNA: TGTGCCAGCACCCTCCACACAGACAATGAGCAGTTCTTC. The full variable domain, in which reference TRBV28 and TRBJ2-1 provide the parts outside the CDR3, is DVKVTQSSRYLVKRTGEKVFLECVQDMDHENMFWYRQDPGLGLRLIYFSYDVKMKEKGDIPEGYSVSREKKERFSLILESASTNQTSMYLCASTLHTDNEQFFGPGTRLTVL.

The J gene is TRBJ2-1, the V gene TRBV15; TRBD2 is a possible D gene (6 bases). Germline CDR1 reads LNHNV; CDR2 reads YYDKDF (reference sequence). The CDR3 loop spans 18 amino acids. The V end was cut by 0 bases, the J end by 0 bases, with 15 bases between. This CDR3 is CATSRDAPGVGSYNEQFF. The DNA of the CDR3 is TGTGCCACCAGCAGAGATGCACCGGGGGTGGGCTCCTACAATGAGCAGTTCTTC.

The chain links TRBV19 to TRBJ1-6, with 7 bases lining up with TRBD1. The length of the CDR3 is 14 residues. Germline V gives CDR1 LNHDA, CDR2 SQIVND (reference sequence). The junction had 5 bases not matched to a gene; V was cut back by 5 bases and J by 7 bases. The chain's CDR3 is CASSAGGLNSPLHF. As DNA, the CDR3 is TGTGCCAGTAGTGCAGGGGGGTTAAATTCACCCCTCCACTTT.

This chain uses TRBV30 with TRBJ1-1, with D possibly matching TRBD1 (6 bases). CDR3 size: 11 residues. Germline values: CDR1 GTSNPN, CDR2 SVGIG (reference sequence). Trimming took 5 bases from V and 8 from J, leaving 12 bases between them. The CDR3 region has the DNA TGTGCCTGGGCGTACAGGGCCGAAGCTTTCTTT. This sequence encodes CAWAYRAEAFF.

This sequence joins TRBV6-5 and TRBJ2-5, with 8 bases aligning to TRBD2. The CDR3 is 14 amino acids. V shed 7 bases, J shed 4 bases, and the junction held 8 bases outside the gene matches. Germline-derived CDR1 and CDR2 are MNHEY and SVGAGI. The chain's CDR3 is CASKAGATGETQYF. CDR3 DNA sequence: TGTGCCAGCAAAGCGGGGGCCACCGGAGAGACCCAGTACTTC.

The CDR3 region has the DNA TGTGCCAGCAGTGAATGGCAGGGCCGCTACGAGCAGTACTTC. It codes for CASSEWQGRYEQYF. The genes are TRBV6-1 and TRBJ2-7, with a weak D call TRBD1 (5 bases). Germline V gene sequence: CDR1 MNHNS, CDR2 SASEGT. There are 14 residues in the CDR3. Trimming took 2 bases from V and 3 from J, leaving 11 bases between them.

The V call is TRBV6-5, the J call TRBJ1-5; a possible D gene is TRBD1 (5 bases). The CDR3 consists of 12 residues. Germline V lookup: CDR1 MNHEY, CDR2 SVGAGI. Trimming took off 8 bases at V and 8 bases at J, with 13 bases between the two ends. The CDR3 here is CASGPGGEPQHF. CDR3 DNA: TGTGCCAGCGGACCGGGGGGTGAGCCCCAGCATTTT.

DNA of the CDR3: TGTGCCAGCAGCTCCACAGGATTCGGAGGCTACACCTTC. Its protein is CASSSTGFGGYTF. V and J are TRBV7-2 and TRBJ1-2; tentatively, D is TRBD1 (5 bases). Germline V lookup: CDR1 SGHTA, CDR2 FQGNSA. The CDR3 sequence is 13 residues long. With 4 bases removed from V and 8 bases from J, the gap between germline ends came to 14 bases.

The CDR3 DNA is TGCGCCAGCAGCTTAAACTACAGGGGTTCGGACGAGCAGTACTTC. Its protein is CASSLNYRGSDEQYF. J is TRBJ2-7 and V is TRBV4-1; 7 nucleotides match TRBD1. The CDR3 is 15 residues long. From germline, CDR1 is MGHRA and CDR2 YSYEKL. Trimming took 5 bases from V and 5 from J; bases not matched to a gene: 12.

The chain joins TRBV24-1 to TRBJ1-5, with TRBD1 identical over 11 bases. The CDR3 length is 15 residues. Unmatched junction bases numbered 8, after V lost 10 bases and J lost 4 bases. Germline V gene data show CDR1 as KGHDR and CDR2 as SFDVKD. The CDR3 DNA reads as TGTGCCACGTCCGGGACAGGGGGACGGAATCAGCCCCAGCATTTT. Translating gives CATSGTGGRNQPQHF.

This clone is medium-sized (0.01 to 0.1%) in the sample. The gene calls are TRBV7-9 and TRBJ1-2; 7 positions agree with TRBD1. The CDR3 extends over 13 amino acids. With 6 bases clipped from V and 8 bases from J, the junction kept 9 bases outside the gene matches. CDR1 and CDR2 (germline): SEHNR, FQNEAQ (reference sequence). The CDR3 protein is CASRPDRERGYTF. In DNA, the CDR3 is TGTGCCAGCAGGCCCGACAGGGAACGAGGCTACACCTTC.

The V and J genes are TRBV6-5 and TRBJ1-1; weak D call: TRBD1 (5 bases). Deletions cut 5 bases from V and 11 bases from J, with 12 bases between. The germline V gene has CDR1 MNHEY and CDR2 SVGAGI. CDR3 length: 11 residues. In DNA, the CDR3 is TGTGCCAGCAGTCCCAGGGAGGAGGCTTTCTTT. Its protein product is CASSPREEAFF.